One sample yielded the 9 T cell receptor beta chains listed below, sequenced in a study of T-cell memory formation after mild COVID-19. TCRdb reprocessed the 5' RACE reads with MiXCR, giving one entry per CDR3 protein. The data contain roughly 250,000 distinct CDR3 sequences, 15% to 20% of them seen just once; the ten biggest clones take up around 3.4%. What was sequenced was PBMCs or a T cell subset sorted from them (not recorded which). The receptors originated from a man aged 18 to 29 who had mild COVID-19 (a few samples of this study predate the infection). Cell type and time point are not known.

This clonotype was observed many times. The chain couples TRBV7-9 to TRBJ1-1; D perhaps matches TRBD1 (6 bases). V was shortened by 5 bases and J by 4 bases, with 20 bases between the two germline ends. Germline assignment: CDR1 SEHNR and CDR2 FQNEAQ (reference sequence). The CDR3 totals 16 residues. Here the CDR3 DNA reads TGTGCCAGCAGCCTGAGAACGGTACAGGGCAGCACTGAAGCTTTCTTT. Protein sequence: CASSLRTVQGSTEAFF. The complete variable domain, with remaining parts taken from reference TRBV7-9 and TRBJ1-1, reads DTGVSQNPRHKITKRGQNVTFRCDPISEHNRLYWYRQTLGQGPEFLTYFQNEAQLEKSRLLSDRFSAERPKGSFSTLEIQRTEQGDSAMYLCASSLRTVQGSTEAFFGQGTRLTVV.

The chain uses TRBV5-1 and TRBJ2-5; D perhaps matches TRBD2 (5 bases). Deletions cut 5 bases from V and 5 bases from J, with 13 bases between. CDR3 length: 13 residues. CDR1 is SGHRS and CDR2 is YFSETQ in the germline V gene. The chain's CDR3 is CASRGVFEETQYF. The CDR3 DNA follows: TGCGCCAGCAGGGGAGTTTTCGAGGAGACCCAGTACTTC.

The chain carries TRBV7-6 and TRBJ2-1, with D tentatively TRBD2 (6 bases). Germline CDR1 and CDR2: SGHVS and FNYEAQ. Trimming took 7 bases from V and 6 from J, leaving 16 bases between them. The CDR3 has 14 amino acids. The CDR3 loop is CASNPPGLPNEQFF. The CDR3 coding sequence is TGTGCCAGCAACCCCCCGGGACTCCCCAATGAGCAGTTCTTC.

The V call is TRBV18, the J call TRBJ2-3; no reliable D call. V was pared by 3 bases and J by 4 bases, with 14 bases between. Germline CDR1 KGHSH, CDR2 LQKENI. The CDR3 covers 15 residues. The CDR3 DNA is TGTGCCAGCTCACCCTCCCTATCGGGCGCAGATACGCAGTATTTT. As protein: CASSPSLSGADTQYF.

This clonotype was detected only a few times. The chain couples TRBV18 to TRBJ1-2; unclear D gene. V lost 1 base, J lost 8 bases, and 5 bases lay in between. There are 11 residues in the CDR3. Germline V gives CDR1 KGHSH, CDR2 LQKENI. CDR3 region: CASSPREGYTF. As DNA, the CDR3 is TGTGCCAGCTCACCACGGGAGGGCTACACCTTC.

The chain carries TRBV7-9 and TRBJ1-1; D is uncertain. CDR3 length: 15 amino acids. Deletions cut 1 base from V and 0 bases from J, with 9 bases between. In germline, CDR1 is SEHNR, CDR2 FQNEAQ (reference sequence). Here the CDR3 reads CASSLGVVMNTEAFF. The CDR3 DNA is TGTGCCAGCAGCTTAGGTGTAGTGATGAACACTGAAGCTTTCTTT.

CDR3 nucleotide sequence: TGCGCCAGCAGCGCTAGCATGGAGCAGTTCTTC. Translating gives CASSASMEQFF. This rearrangement joins TRBV5-1 to TRBJ2-1; D may be TRBD2 (5 bases). Trimming removed 4 bases at V and 10 bases at J, with 9 bases between. Germline V gives CDR1 SGHRS, CDR2 YFSETQ. CDR3 length equals 11 residues. The complete variable domain, with remaining parts taken from reference TRBV5-1 and TRBJ2-1, reads KAGVTQTPRYLIKTRGQQVTLSCSPISGHRSVSWYQQTPGQGLQFLFEYFSETQRNKGNFPGRFSGRQFSNSRSEMNVSTLELGDSALYLCASSASMEQFFGPGTRLTVL.

This clonotype was seen more than once but under ten times. The rearrangement uses TRBV4-3 and TRBJ2-2; the match to TRBD2 covers 9 bases. Unmatched junction bases numbered 4, after V lost 1 base and J lost 4 bases. This CDR3 spans 16 amino acids. From germline, CDR1 is LGHNA and CDR2 YSLEER. CDR3 amino acids: CASSQGLAGLTGELFF. For the CDR3, the DNA is TGCGCCAGCAGCCAAGGTCTAGCGGGGCTCACCGGGGAGCTGTTTTTT.

This clonotype was seen more than once but under ten times. V usage is TRBV30 and J usage is TRBJ2-1; no reliable D call. Germline V gene data show CDR1 as GTSNPN and CDR2 as SVGIG (reference sequence). The V and J ends lost 2 bases and 7 bases respectively, with 12 bases between them. There are 13 residues in the CDR3. The CDR3 protein is CAWSPLLGNEQFF. CDR3 DNA: TGTGCCTGGAGTCCCTTGTTGGGGAATGAGCAGTTCTTC. Filled out from reference TRBV30 and TRBJ2-1, the complete variable domain reads SQTIHQWPATLVQPVGSPLSLECTVEGTSNPNLYWYRQAAGRGLQLLFYSVGIGQISSEVPQNLSASRPQDRQFILSSKKLLLSDSGFYLCAWSPLLGNEQFFGPGTRLTVL.